Listed below are T cell receptor beta chains from one sample, sequenced in a study of shared clonotypes between healthy human individuals. Profiled with immunoSEQ multiplex PCR; TCRdb holds only in-frame clones, not every one. The table lists roughly 450,000 clones, 79% of them singletons. The sequenced material came from PBMCs. These receptors originate from a woman aged 40-49 years in good health. Some clones in this sample may be carry-over from other donors' samples. CDR3s include the opening cysteine and the closing phenylalanine or tryptophan. The D gene is left open where the match is weak. Not all rows give a size; the values are once, few, many and, for expanded clones, a class.

j_call clone_size v_call d_call cdr3_nt cdr3_aa
TRBJ2-3 - TRBV2 - TGTGCCAGCAGTGGGACTTCTAGCACAGATACGCAGTATTTT CASSGTSSTDTQYF
TRBJ2-3 - TRBV28 TRBD2 TGTGCCAGCAGCGGCCGCGCGGGAGGACGCGGAGATACGCAGTATTTT CASSGRAGGRGDTQYF
TRBJ2-1 - TRBV19 TRBD2 TGTGCCAGTAGTATAGATCGGGCGAGGGGATCCGAAGCGGGAGTAGGGTCTCGTGAGCAGTTCTTC CASSIDRARGSEAGVGSREQFF
TRBJ2-4 - TRBV7-9 - TGTGCCAGCAGTAAAGGGGGGGTGGACATTCAGTACTTC CASSKGGVDIQYF
TRBJ2-5 - TRBV18 - TGTGCCAGCTCACCGACGGCGTACCAAGAGACCCAGTACTTC CASSPTAYQETQYF
TRBJ2-5 - TRBV4-1 TRBD2 TGCGCCAGCAGCCAAGTCTGGACTAGCGGGAGAGAGACCCAGTACTTC CASSQVWTSGRETQYF
TRBJ2-7 - TRBV29-1 TRBD2 TGCAGCGTACTGAGGGCGGGAGGAGTCTACGAGCAGTACTTC CSVLRAGGVYEQYF
TRBJ2-1 - TRBV5-1 - TGCGCCAGCAGCTTGGGGGGCTATAACAATGAGCAGTTCTTC CASSLGGYNNEQFF
TRBJ2-7 - TRBV11-2 - TGTGCCAGCAGCCCCCGCCGCGGGCCTAGCTCCTACGAGCAGTACTTC CASSPRRGPSSYEQYF
TRBJ2-1 once TRBV15 - TGTGCCACCAGCAGAGAGAGTAGCGCGCTGGGGCATGAGCAGTTCTTC CATSRESSALGHEQFF
TRBJ2-7 - TRBV7-2 - TGTGCCAGCACCCCAGGGGGGGACCTCTCCTACGAGCAGTACTTC CASTPGGDLSYEQYF
TRBJ2-5 - TRBV20-1 - TGCAGTGCTCGTTCTGGGGAGACCCAGTACTTC CSARSGETQYF